The rows below give T cell receptor beta chains drawn from one sample of a study of T cells after yellow fever vaccination. Using its own MiXCR run on the 5' RACE reads, TCRdb lists one record per CDR3 protein. This repertoire shows some 110,000 distinct CDR3 sequences, 7.5% to 9.5% found once; its top ten account for about 25%. Sequenced material: CD8+ T cells sorted from PBMCs, taken 45 days after the yellow fever booster vaccination. Receptor source: a man younger than 45 who received the YFV17D yellow fever vaccine. The CDR3 runs from the conserved cysteine through the conserved F or W. Fields, in order: CDR3 protein, CDR3 DNA, V gene, D gene, clone size, J gene. The D gene is left open where the match is weak. Not every row has a clone size; where given, it reads once, few, many or a size class.

CDR3: CAISEPRYGPGGTPAYEQYF
DNA: TGTGCCATCAGTGAGCCCAGGTACGGGCCGGGGGGCACACCTGCTTACGAGCAGTACTTC
V: TRBV10-3
D: -
size: few
J: TRBJ2-7

CDR3: CASSPRDGFYEQYF
DNA: TGTGCCAGCAGCCCTAGGGACGGTTTCTACGAGCAGTACTTC
V: TRBV9
D: -
size: many
J: TRBJ2-7

CDR3: CATSRGRREDSPLHF
DNA: TGTGCCACCAGCAGAGGACGCCGCGAGGATTCACCCCTCCACTTT
V: TRBV15
D: -
size: -
J: TRBJ1-6

CDR3: CASSPPEGAMGGNTIYF
DNA: TGTGCCAGCAGCCCCCCGGAGGGGGCTATGGGAGGAAACACCATATATTTT
V: TRBV7-9
D: TRBD1
size: many
J: TRBJ1-3

CDR3: CASSTGFSGAAYEQYF
DNA: TGTGCCAGCAGCACAGGGTTTAGCGGGGCCGCCTACGAGCAGTACTTC
V: TRBV7-8
D: TRBD2
size: few
J: TRBJ2-7

CDR3: CASSYRIGLAARGGNEQFF
DNA: TGTGCCAGCAGTTACAGGATAGGACTAGCGGCGAGAGGGGGGAATGAGCAGTTCTTC
V: TRBV6-2/TRBV6-3
D: TRBD2
size: few
J: TRBJ2-1

CDR3: CASSRITGIAEAFF
DNA: TGTGCCAGCAGCCGAATCACAGGGATAGCTGAAGCTTTCTTT
V: TRBV4-2
D: -
size: many
J: TRBJ1-1

CDR3: CASSQDLAGWAETQYF
DNA: TGTGCCAGCAGCCAAGATCTAGCGGGATGGGCAGAGACCCAGTACTTC
V: TRBV14
D: TRBD2
size: -
J: TRBJ2-5

CDR3: CASSLVQGGGEAFF
DNA: TGTGCCAGCAGTTTAGTACAGGGAGGGGGCGAAGCTTTCTTT
V: TRBV12-3/TRBV12-4
D: TRBD1
size: many
J: TRBJ1-1

CDR3: CASSLPPSGSNEQFF
DNA: TGTGCCAGCAGCTTACCCCCTAGCGGGAGTAATGAGCAGTTCTTC
V: TRBV11-2
D: TRBD2
size: -
J: TRBJ2-1

CDR3: CASSEFQLAGPGTDTQYF
DNA: TGTGCCAGCAGTGAATTTCAACTAGCGGGCCCTGGGACAGATACGCAGTATTTT
V: TRBV25-1
D: TRBD2
size: few
J: TRBJ2-3

CDR3: CASSYTRGGIYNEQFF
DNA: TGTGCCAGCAGCTATACCAGAGGCGGGATCTACAATGAGCAGTTCTTC
V: TRBV11-2
D: -
size: many
J: TRBJ2-1

CDR3: CASRHVPEAFF
DNA: TGTGCCAGCAGACACGTTCCAGAAGCTTTCTTT
V: TRBV2
D: -
size: many
J: TRBJ1-1

CDR3: CASSPRVTDTQYF
DNA: TGTGCCAGCAGCCCAAGGGTCACAGATACGCAGTATTTT
V: TRBV9
D: -
size: many
J: TRBJ2-3

CDR3: CASSQDGTSVSYEQYF
DNA: TGTGCCAGCAGCCAAGACGGGACTAGCGTTTCCTACGAGCAGTACTTC
V: TRBV4-2
D: TRBD2
size: many
J: TRBJ2-7

CDR3: CSVDVGYEQYF
DNA: TGCAGCGTTGATGTGGGTTACGAGCAGTACTTC
V: TRBV29-1
D: -
size: many
J: TRBJ2-7

CDR3: CASTSGRATYNEQFF
DNA: TGCGCCAGCACTAGCGGGAGGGCCACCTACAATGAGCAGTTCTTC
V: TRBV10-2
D: TRBD2
size: many
J: TRBJ2-1

CDR3: CASTASGSLYEQYF
DNA: TGTGCCAGCACGGCTAGCGGGTCTCTATACGAGCAGTACTTC
V: TRBV27
D: TRBD2
size: -
J: TRBJ2-7

CDR3: CASSPFGQAGKDTQYF
DNA: TGTGCCAGCAGCCCCTTTGGCCAAGCGGGAAAAGATACGCAGTATTTT
V: TRBV14
D: TRBD2
size: many
J: TRBJ2-3

CDR3: CAISESTGSGDTQYF
DNA: TGTGCCATCAGTGAGTCGACGGGGTCCGGGGATACGCAGTATTTT
V: TRBV10-3
D: -
size: many
J: TRBJ2-3

CDR3: CASSGDVPTNEQFF
DNA: TGCGCCAGCTCCGGGGATGTCCCAACTAATGAGCAGTTCTTC
V: TRBV5-1
D: -
size: medium-sized
J: TRBJ2-1

CDR3: CASSLDGYAQETQYF
DNA: TGTGCCAGCAGCTTAGATGGGTACGCGCAAGAGACCCAGTACTTC
V: TRBV7-2
D: -
size: -
J: TRBJ2-5

CDR3: CSAAQAFSYNEQFF
DNA: TGCAGTGCTGCACAGGCTTTTTCCTACAATGAGCAGTTCTTC
V: TRBV20-1
D: -
size: many
J: TRBJ2-1

CDR3: CASSAANTGELFF
DNA: TGTGCCAGCAGCGCCGCGAACACCGGGGAGCTGTTTTTT
V: TRBV9
D: -
size: many
J: TRBJ2-2

CDR3: CATSTGGGSSYEQYF
DNA: TGTGCCACCAGCACCGGCGGCGGGAGCTCCTACGAGCAGTACTTC
V: TRBV15
D: TRBD2
size: -
J: TRBJ2-7

CDR3: CATSSRTSSYEQYF
DNA: TGTGCCACCAGCAGCCGGACTAGCTCCTACGAGCAGTACTTC
V: TRBV15
D: TRBD2
size: many
J: TRBJ2-7

CDR3: CARPRGQGSGANVLTF
DNA: TGTGCCAGGCCCCGGGGACAGGGTTCTGGGGCCAACGTCCTGACTTTC
V: TRBV25-1
D: TRBD1
size: many
J: TRBJ2-6

CDR3: CASSINLREQYF
DNA: TGTGCCAGCTCGATAAACCTGCGGGAGCAGTACTTC
V: TRBV6-5
D: -
size: -
J: TRBJ2-7

CDR3: CSARPLRASTDTQYF
DNA: TGCAGTGCTAGACCTCTAAGAGCTAGCACAGATACGCAGTATTTT
V: TRBV20-1
D: -
size: many
J: TRBJ2-3

CDR3: CSAGLGGAYEQYF
DNA: TGCAGTGCCGGTCTTGGAGGGGCCTACGAGCAGTACTTC
V: TRBV20-1
D: -
size: many
J: TRBJ2-7

CDR3: CASSRGQDDNEQFF
DNA: TGTGCCAGCAGCCGGGGCCAGGACGACAATGAGCAGTTCTTC
V: TRBV4-2
D: -
size: many
J: TRBJ2-1

CDR3: CASSRRPDPDTQYF
DNA: TGTGCCAGCAGTCGACGACCGGACCCAGATACGCAGTATTTT
V: TRBV7-9
D: -
size: few
J: TRBJ2-3

CDR3: CATRKDAHEQYF
DNA: TGTGCCACCAGAAAGGACGCCCACGAGCAGTACTTC
V: TRBV15
D: -
size: many
J: TRBJ2-7

CDR3: CASSLAGRERGQFF
DNA: TGTGCCAGCAGTTTAGCTGGGCGGGAGAGGGGGCAGTTCTTC
V: TRBV12-3/TRBV12-4
D: TRBD2
size: few
J: TRBJ2-1

CDR3: CARQPYRVGRDTGELFF
DNA: TGTGCCAGGCAACCCTACAGGGTAGGAAGGGACACCGGGGAGCTGTTTTTT
V: TRBV2
D: -
size: many
J: TRBJ2-2

CDR3: CASSLGGGLGFNEQFF
DNA: TGCGCCAGCAGCTTGGGTGGGGGACTAGGCTTCAATGAGCAGTTCTTC
V: TRBV5-1
D: TRBD2
size: many
J: TRBJ2-1

CDR3: CASTARVSTDTQYF
DNA: TGTGCCAGCACCGCGAGGGTTAGCACAGATACGCAGTATTTT
V: TRBV28
D: -
size: many
J: TRBJ2-3

CDR3: CASSGDRGSGQETQYF
DNA: TGTGCCAGCAGTGGAGACAGGGGTTCTGGGCAAGAGACCCAGTACTTC
V: TRBV25-1
D: TRBD1
size: many
J: TRBJ2-5

CDR3: CSARTGGIETQYF
DNA: TGCAGTGCTAGAACAGGTGGTATAGAGACCCAGTACTTC
V: TRBV20-1
D: -
size: few
J: TRBJ2-5

CDR3: CSAGATGRPFYSEQFF
DNA: TGCAGTGCTGGAGCTACCGGGAGGCCTTTTTACAGTGAGCAGTTCTTC
V: TRBV20-1
D: TRBD2
size: many
J: TRBJ2-1

CDR3: CSVEEGGDNF
DNA: TGCAGCGTTGAAGAGGGGGGAGATAACTTC
V: TRBV29-1
D: -
size: -
J: TRBJ2-4

CDR3: CASSPGTGISYEQYF
DNA: TGTGCCAGCAGCCCCGGGACAGGGATTTCCTACGAGCAGTACTTC
V: TRBV9
D: TRBD1
size: many
J: TRBJ2-7

CDR3: CASSLQGQGTDTQYF
DNA: TGTGCCAGCAGCTTGCAGGGACAGGGCACAGATACGCAGTATTTT
V: TRBV5-4
D: TRBD1
size: few
J: TRBJ2-3

CDR3: CASIAGSGTGELFF
DNA: TGTGCCAGCATTGCAGGAAGTGGCACCGGGGAGCTGTTTTTT
V: TRBV2
D: -
size: many
J: TRBJ2-2

CDR3: CSVASGRAGETQYF
DNA: TGCAGCGTTGCTAGCGGGAGGGCCGGGGAGACCCAGTACTTC
V: TRBV29-1
D: TRBD2
size: many
J: TRBJ2-5

CDR3: CSARDPTREFSYEQYF
DNA: TGCAGTGCTAGAGATCCCACGCGGGAGTTCTCCTACGAGCAGTACTTC
V: TRBV20-1
D: TRBD2
size: many
J: TRBJ2-7

CDR3: CASSGNPAQGEHFSSPLHF
DNA: TGCGCCAGCAGTGGGAACCCCGCCCAGGGCGAGCATTTCTCTTCACCCCTCCACTTT
V: TRBV10-2
D: -
size: many
J: TRBJ1-6

CDR3: CASSYQAYEQYF
DNA: TGTGCCAGCAGTTACCAGGCCTACGAGCAGTACTTC
V: TRBV6-2/TRBV6-3
D: -
size: many
J: TRBJ2-7

CDR3: CASSDGLANYNEQFF
DNA: TGCGCCAGCAGCGACGGACTAGCGAATTACAATGAGCAGTTCTTC
V: TRBV5-1
D: TRBD2
size: many
J: TRBJ2-1

CDR3: CASSYYASSSGANTGELFF
DNA: TGTGCCAGCAGTTATTATGCCTCATCTAGCGGGGCGAACACCGGGGAGCTGTTTTTT
V: TRBV28
D: TRBD2
size: -
J: TRBJ2-2

CDR3: CASSPSGSLYNEQFF
DNA: TGCGCCAGCAGCCCTAGCGGGAGTTTATACAATGAGCAGTTCTTC
V: TRBV5-1
D: TRBD2
size: few
J: TRBJ2-1

CDR3: CSAREVPYEQYF
DNA: TGCAGTGCTAGAGAGGTTCCCTACGAGCAGTACTTC
V: TRBV20-1
D: -
size: many
J: TRBJ2-7

CDR3: CSVEEDRAVDYGYTF
DNA: TGCAGCGTTGAGGAGGACAGGGCAGTTGACTATGGCTACACCTTC
V: TRBV29-1
D: TRBD1
size: many
J: TRBJ1-2